This TCR beta chain stems from a study of T cells in Graves' hyperthyroidism and ophthalmopathy. The TCR beta CDR3 regions underwent amplification using RNA transcripts as the source. HTBI primers drove first-round RT-PCR of the TCR CDR3. TCRdb reprocessed the multiplex PCR reads via MiXCR and lists one record per CDR3 protein. Of about 500,000 distinct CDR3 sequences in the sample, approximately 16% were seen once. This clonotype has at least ten counts. Its specificity is unknown. Stable Graves' hyperthyroidism denoted no ophthalmopathy progression over 18 months. Study findings and constraints: Blood held most thyroid clonotypes expanded above 0.001 frequency.

Sample: blood. This TCR was sampled from a woman aged 18 to 35 with Graves' hyperthyroidism.

The DNA for the CDR3 is TGCAGCGTTGGCGGGAACGAGCAGTACTTC. It specifies CSVGGNEQYF. This chain joins TRBV29-1 and TRBJ2-7, with D possibly matching TRBD2 (6 bases). Germline CDR1 and CDR2: SQVTM and ANQGSEA. This CDR3 spans 10 amino acids. Trimming pared 4 bases from V and 5 bases from J, leaving 6 bases between.